This T cell receptor beta chain is drawn from a study of blood T cell repertoires in COVID-19. The wider study: Collection of acute and convalescent COVID-19 samples took place in the United States, Italy and Spain. Sample material is recorded as cDNA or gDNA derived from T cells, B-cell-depleted T cells, or PBMCs.

Original data processing: Amplifying reference gene primers gave estimates of nucleated cell counts. Produced via immunoSEQ multiplex PCR; TCRdb's table is partial and in-frame only. Clonal size and the V and J genes are those of that table, whereas D and trimming came from the DNA. The sample carries 150,000 to 200,000 clones, around 81% recorded once. The Seattle site enrolled patients during active infection and followed them longitudinally. The CDR3 loop spans 17 amino acids. CDR1 is MDHEN and CDR2 is SYDVKM in the germline V gene. After removal of 5 bases from V and 0 bases from J, the junction contained 7 bases not matched to a gene.

This chain joins TRBV28 and TRBJ2-3; 11 bases match TRBD2. The sequenced sample consisted of peripheral blood. The clonotype originates from a woman over 75 with COVID-19, enrolled during active disease. CDR3 sequence: CASSPSGLAGSTDTQYF. Written as DNA, the CDR3 is TGTGCCAGCAGTCCCAGCGGACTAGCGGGTAGCACAGATACGCAGTATTTT.